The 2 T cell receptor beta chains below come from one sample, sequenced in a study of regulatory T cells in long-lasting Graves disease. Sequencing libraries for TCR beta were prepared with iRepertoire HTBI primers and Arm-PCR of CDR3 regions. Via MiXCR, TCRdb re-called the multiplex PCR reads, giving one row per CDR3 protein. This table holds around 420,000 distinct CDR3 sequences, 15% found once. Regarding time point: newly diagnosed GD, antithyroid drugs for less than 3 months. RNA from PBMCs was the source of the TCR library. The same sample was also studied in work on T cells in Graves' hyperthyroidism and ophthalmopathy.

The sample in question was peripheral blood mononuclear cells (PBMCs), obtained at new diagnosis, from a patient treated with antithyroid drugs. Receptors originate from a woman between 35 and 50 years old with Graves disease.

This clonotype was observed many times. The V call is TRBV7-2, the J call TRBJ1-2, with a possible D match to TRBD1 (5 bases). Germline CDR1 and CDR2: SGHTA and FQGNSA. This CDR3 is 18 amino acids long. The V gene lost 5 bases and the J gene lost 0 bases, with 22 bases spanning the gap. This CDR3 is CASSLTIQDKSSNYGYTF. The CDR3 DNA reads TGTGCCAGCAGCCTCACAATCCAGGACAAGTCTTCTAACTATGGCTACACCTTC.

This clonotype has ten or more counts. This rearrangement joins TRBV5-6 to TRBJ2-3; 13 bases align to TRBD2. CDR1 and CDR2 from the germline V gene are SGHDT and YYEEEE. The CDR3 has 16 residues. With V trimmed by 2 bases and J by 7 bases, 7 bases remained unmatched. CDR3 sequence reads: CASSFHGTSGTHTQYF. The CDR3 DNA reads TGTGCCAGCAGCTTCCACGGGACTAGCGGGACCCATACGCAGTATTTT.